The 25 T cell receptor beta chains below come from one sample, sequenced in a study of technical replicates of blood from several donors. Data came from immunoSEQ multiplex PCR; TCRdb stores just in-frame clones and leaves some out. The sample yields fewer than 20,000 clones, roughly four fifths seen once. The sample comprised PBMCs. Receptor source: a human donor in good health. Some clones in this sample may be carry-over from other donors' samples.

The chain links TRBV11-2 to TRBJ2-4; 10 nucleotides match TRBD2. Germline V lookup: CDR1 SGHAT, CDR2 FQNNGV. With 0 bases clipped from V and 13 bases from J, the junction kept 6 bases outside the gene matches. This CDR3 spans 14 amino acids. DNA of the CDR3: TGTGCCAGCAGCTTAGATGTTGCTAGCGGGAGCCAGTACTTC. This translates into CASSLDVASGSQYF.

The chain employs TRBV5-1 and TRBJ2-7; TRBD1 aligns across 12 bases. V was pared by 9 bases and J by 7 bases, with 11 bases of the junction left unmatched. The germline gives CDR1 SGHRS, CDR2 YFSETQ. The CDR3 sequence is 14 residues long. The CDR3 region is CATRPGQGAGEQYF. CDR3 coding DNA: TGCGCCACCCGGCCGGGACAGGGGGCTGGGGAGCAGTACTTC.

This clone was seen just once. The CDR3 sequence: CASSERQGVYEQYF. The CDR3 nucleotides are TGTGCCAGCAGTGAAAGACAGGGGGTATACGAGCAGTACTTC. The V and J genes are TRBV25-1 and TRBJ2-7; TRBD1 aligns across 9 bases. This CDR3 region has 14 residues. V lost 2 bases to trimming and J lost 4 bases; unmatched junction nucleotides: 3. Germline CDR1 MGHDK, CDR2 SYGVNS.

The chain carries TRBV28 and TRBJ2-7; TRBD2 aligns across 12 bases. The germline V gene has CDR1 MDHEN and CDR2 SYDVKM. Losses at the gene ends were 5 bases for V and 2 bases for J; bases not matched to a gene: 10. The CDR3 length is 17 residues. The DNA for the CDR3 is TGTGCCAGCAGTCCAGGTTCACTAGCGGGAGGCCCCTACGAGCAGTACTTC. Translation gives CASSPGSLAGGPYEQYF. The complete variable domain, with remaining parts taken from reference TRBV28 and TRBJ2-7, reads DVKVTQSSRYLVKRTGEKVFLECVQDMDHENMFWYRQDPGLGLRLIYFSYDVKMKEKGDIPEGYSVSREKKERFSLILESASTNQTSMYLCASSPGSLAGGPYEQYFGPGTRLTVT.

CDR3 DNA: TGTGCCAGCAGCGTAGCCGACACTGAAGCTTTCTTT. Its translation: CASSVADTEAFF. The chain recombines TRBV9 with TRBJ1-1; D is unclear. The V and J ends lost 0 bases and 3 bases respectively, with 3 bases between them. Germline V gene lookup returns CDR1 SGDLS and CDR2 YYNGEE. The CDR3 totals 12 residues.

The V and J genes are TRBV10-1 and TRBJ2-1; TRBD2 agrees at 9 bases. CDR1 and CDR2 from the germline V gene are WNHNN and SYGVQD (reference sequence). The trim removed 0 bases at V and 7 bases at J, leaving 4 bases unmatched. CDR3 length equals 15 residues. The CDR3 region has the DNA TGCGCCAGCAGTGAGTCGAGACTAGCGGCTAATGAGCAGTTCTTC. It yields the protein CASSESRLAANEQFF.

This clone was seen a single time. V is TRBV2 and J is TRBJ2-3; D remains ambiguous. V lost 0 bases and J 6 bases, leaving 10 bases between the germline ends. This CDR3 is 14 amino acids long. Germline V CDR1 and CDR2: SNHLY, FYNNEI. The CDR3 spells CASSEALPTDTQYF. In nucleotides, the CDR3 is TGTGCCAGCAGTGAAGCGCTTCCTACGGATACGCAGTATTTT.

The chain couples TRBV6-5 to TRBJ1-1, with 7 positions matching TRBD1. Per germline, CDR1 MNHEY and CDR2 SVGAGI. J gave up 0 bases and V 2 bases, and 3 bases lay outside the gene matches. CDR3 length: 15 amino acids. In DNA form, the CDR3 reads TGTGCCAGCAGTTACGAGGGGGCTCTGAACACTGAAGCTTTCTTT. Translation gives CASSYEGALNTEAFF.

The J gene is TRBJ2-7, the V gene TRBV11-2; a possible D gene is TRBD2 (5 bases). V was clipped by 1 base and J by 4 bases, with 14 bases between them. The CDR3 sequence is 15 residues long. CDR1 SGHAT and CDR2 FQNNGV come from the germline V gene. For the CDR3, the DNA is TGTGCCAGCAGCTTAGGGGCTAGCTCTTTGTACGAGCAGTACTTC. It yields the protein CASSLGASSLYEQYF.

CDR3 in amino acids: CASSPGTGGFDGYTF. CDR3 nucleotide sequence: TGTGCCAGCAGTCCCGGGACAGGGGGTTTCGATGGCTACACCTTC. V is TRBV6-1 and J is TRBJ1-2; 11 nucleotides agree with TRBD1. The CDR3 contains 15 residues. V lost 5 bases to trimming and J lost 6 bases; unmatched junction nucleotides: 8. CDR1 and CDR2 (germline): MNHNS, SASEGT.

This clone was picked up a small number of times. The chain employs TRBV7-9 and TRBJ2-7, with D possibly matching TRBD1 (6 bases). CDR3 length equals 16 residues. Germline V gene sequence: CDR1 SEHNR, CDR2 FQNEAQ (reference sequence). Trimming removed 5 bases from V and 0 bases from J, with 17 bases in between. DNA of the CDR3: TGTGCCAGCAGCGGAAGGGACACCCAAGGCTCCTACGAGCAGTACTTC. It yields the protein CASSGRDTQGSYEQYF. The full variable domain, completed using reference TRBV7-9 and TRBJ2-7, is DTGVSQNPRHKITKRGQNVTFRCDPISEHNRLYWYRQTLGQGPEFLTYFQNEAQLEKSRLLSDRFSAERPKGSFSTLEIQRTEQGDSAMYLCASSGRDTQGSYEQYFGPGTRLTVT.

V and J are TRBV6-5 and TRBJ2-7; 10 nucleotides match TRBD2. The trim removed 1 base at V and 3 bases at J, leaving 6 bases unmatched. Germline values: CDR1 MNHEY, CDR2 SVGAGI. The CDR3 loop spans 16 amino acids. The chain's CDR3 is CASSYYASGSRYEQYF. CDR3 nucleotide sequence: TGTGCCAGCAGTTACTACGCTAGCGGGAGTCGCTACGAGCAGTACTTC.

This chain connects TRBV4-1 to TRBJ1-4; 9 bases match TRBD1. Germline assignment: CDR1 MGHRA and CDR2 YSYEKL. The CDR3 covers 15 residues. J lost 5 bases, V lost 3 bases, and 4 bases had no gene match. This chain's CDR3 is CASSHRDRANEKLFF. CDR3 coding DNA: TGCGCCAGCAGCCATCGGGACAGGGCGAATGAAAAACTGTTTTTT.

This chain joins TRBV5-1 and TRBJ2-1, with 10 bases aligning to TRBD2. J lost 4 bases, V lost 6 bases, and 10 bases had no gene match. Looked up from germline, CDR1 is SGHRS and CDR2 is YFSETQ. The CDR3 consists of 16 residues. The CDR3 sequence: CASTLGTSGEYNEQFF. The CDR3 bases are TGCGCCAGCACCCTGGGAACTAGCGGGGAGTACAATGAGCAGTTCTTC.

In its sample, this clone was seen a few times. V usage is TRBV28 and J usage is TRBJ1-1, with no clear D. The CDR3 covers 11 residues. Deletions cut 5 bases from V and 12 bases from J, with 13 bases between. Per the germline V gene, CDR1 is MDHEN and CDR2 is SYDVKM. CDR3 in DNA: TGTGCCAGCAGTCGCGGCAGTTGGTCTTTCTTT. Translated: CASSRGSWSFF.

The chain couples TRBV6-5 to TRBJ2-7, with 7 bases aligning to TRBD1. With V trimmed by 1 base and J by 3 bases, 3 bases remained unmatched. The CDR3 is made up of 14 amino acids. In germline, CDR1 is MNHEY, CDR2 SVGAGI. In DNA, the CDR3 is TGTGCCAGCAGTTACTATGGGACAGACTACGAGCAGTACTTC. Protein: CASSYYGTDYEQYF.

This clone appeared a single time. The chain joins TRBV28 to TRBJ2-7; D remains ambiguous. The CDR3 length is 11 residues. The germline CDR1 and CDR2 sequences are MDHEN and SYDVKM. Trimming took off 3 bases at V and 6 bases at J, with 6 bases between the two ends. In nucleotides, the CDR3 is TGTGCCAGCAGTTTCCCCTCCGAGCAGTACTTC. Translation gives CASSFPSEQYF. Full variable domain (rest looked up from reference TRBV28 and TRBJ2-7): DVKVTQSSRYLVKRTGEKVFLECVQDMDHENMFWYRQDPGLGLRLIYFSYDVKMKEKGDIPEGYSVSREKKERFSLILESASTNQTSMYLCASSFPSEQYFGPGTRLTVT.

In DNA, the CDR3 is TGTGCCAGCAGCGTGACTAGCGCAGGTGAGCAGTTCTTC. Translation: CASSVTSAGEQFF. V and J are TRBV11-3 and TRBJ2-1, with 8 nucleotides matching TRBD2. The V segment lost 5 bases and the J segment 9 bases; nucleotides outside the gene matches: 6. The CDR3 has 13 amino acids. Germline CDR1 SGHNT, CDR2 YENEEA.

This chain links TRBV6-6 with TRBJ2-1; 7 nucleotides align to TRBD2. This CDR3 is 14 amino acids long. The V segment lost 3 bases and the J segment 7 bases; nucleotides outside the gene matches: 6. Germline CDR1 and CDR2: MNHNY and SVGAGI (reference sequence). Here the CDR3 reads CASSYRGRENEQFF. CDR3 bases: TGTGCCAGCAGTTATCGTGGGAGGGAAAATGAGCAGTTCTTC.

This chain links TRBV4-1 with TRBJ2-7, with 10 positions matching TRBD2. V shed 4 bases, J shed 1 base, and the junction held 4 bases outside the gene matches. Germline-derived CDR1 and CDR2 are MGHRA and YSYEKL. The CDR3 contains 15 residues. In nucleotides, the CDR3 is TGCGCCAGCAGCCCTCTAGCGGGAGTGTCCTACGAGCAGTACTTC. This gives the protein CASSPLAGVSYEQYF.

The chain recombines TRBV6-6 with TRBJ1-1; no reliable D call. Germline assignment: CDR1 MNHNY and CDR2 SVGAGI (reference sequence). Trimming cost V 2 bases and J 5 bases, with 9 bases left between them. This CDR3 comprises 13 residues. CDR3: CASSYNDGTEAFF. The CDR3 region has the DNA TGTGCCAGCAGTTACAATGACGGGACTGAAGCTTTCTTT.

This clone has a handful of counts. The V and J genes are TRBV2 and TRBJ2-7; no clear D gene. CDR1 is SNHLY and CDR2 is FYNNEI in the germline V gene. Trimming left V 3 bases short and J 3 bases short, with 12 bases between. The CDR3 is made up of 14 amino acids. The CDR3 region is CASSDRGTYYEQYF. The CDR3 region has the DNA TGTGCCAGCAGTGATCGCGGAACCTACTACGAGCAGTACTTC.

This clone was observed a single time. This chain uses TRBV25-1 with TRBJ2-3; 8 nucleotides agree with TRBD2. The CDR3 spans 15 residues. From germline, CDR1 is MGHDK and CDR2 SYGVNS. Trimming at V came to 4 bases and at J to 1 base, leaving 4 bases not matched to a gene. CDR3 amino acids: CASSAAGAGTDTQYF. The CDR3 nucleotides read TGTGCCAGCAGTGCAGCGGGAGCGGGCACAGATACGCAGTATTTT.

The gene calls are TRBV6-1 and TRBJ1-3; D gene unclear. Germline V gives CDR1 MNHNS, CDR2 SASEGT. V dropped 10 bases and J dropped 2 bases, with 15 bases sitting between them. The CDR3 contains 14 residues. This CDR3 reads CATSRRETGNTIYF. The CDR3 DNA is TGTGCCACCTCCAGGAGGGAAACTGGAAACACCATATATTTT.

This clone has only a few counts. The chain carries TRBV5-1 and TRBJ2-7, with 10 bases identical to TRBD2. V dropped 4 bases and J dropped 3; count of bases not matched to a gene: 13. Germline CDR1 is SGHRS and CDR2 is YFSETQ. This CDR3 is built from 17 residues. Here the CDR3 DNA reads TGCGCCAGCAGCCAGGGGACTAGCGCTCATCGGATCTACGAGCAGTACTTC. Its protein is CASSQGTSAHRIYEQYF.